Below, 15 T cell receptor beta chains from the same sample are listed, as sequenced in a study of blood T cell repertoires in COVID-19. Method: immunoSEQ multiplex PCR; TCRdb's copy keeps in-frame clones and lacks some. The data show 200,000 to 300,000 clones, about 90% seen once. Sequenced material: peripheral blood. Every receptor here comes from a woman aged 30 to 39 who had recovered from COVID-19.

The V call is TRBV13, the J call TRBJ2-7; D is unclear. V lost 3 bases and J lost 1, with 10 bases in between. The CDR3 is 14 amino acids. Germline V gene sequence: CDR1 PRHDT, CDR2 FYEKMQ (reference sequence). The CDR3 DNA sequence: TGTGCCAGCAGCTTTCCCACACGTTCCTACGAGCAGTACTTC. Protein product: CASSFPTRSYEQYF.

The chain couples TRBV7-2 to TRBJ2-5; weak D call: TRBD2 (6 bases). CDR3 size: 14 residues. Germline CDR1 and CDR2: SGHTA and FQGNSA. V was cut by 8 bases and J by 2 bases, with 15 bases left in between. CDR3 residues: CASQLGGRQETQYF. The CDR3 region has the DNA TGTGCCAGCCAGCTGGGGGGTAGGCAAGAGACCCAGTACTTC.

This chain joins TRBV30 and TRBJ1-4, with a possible D match to TRBD1 (5 bases). The CDR3 length is 14 residues. From germline, CDR1 is GTSNPN and CDR2 SVGIG (reference sequence). Trimming took 5 bases from V and 7 from J, leaving 17 bases between them. The CDR3 sequence: CAWAAGTVGEKLFF. CDR3 bases: TGTGCCTGGGCTGCCGGGACTGTCGGTGAAAAACTGTTTTTT.

J is TRBJ1-3 and V is TRBV30; 7 nucleotides match TRBD1. V shed 5 bases and J 3 bases; nucleotides not matched to a gene: 7. CDR1 and CDR2 from the germline V gene are GTSNPN and SVGIG (reference sequence). The CDR3 loop spans 14 amino acids. As DNA, the CDR3 is TGTGCCTGGGGTGGGACAGACAGTGGAAACACCATATATTTT. Translated: CAWGGTDSGNTIYF.

The V gene is TRBV5-1, the J gene TRBJ2-1; 8 nucleotides agree with TRBD2. After removal of 1 base from V and 5 bases from J, the junction contained 5 bases not matched to a gene. This CDR3 comprises 15 residues. In germline, CDR1 is SGHRS, CDR2 YFSETQ. DNA for the CDR3: TGCGCCAGCAGCTTGACTGGCGGGGGGAACAATGAGCAGTTCTTC. Protein product: CASSLTGGGNNEQFF.

A note on this clone: This specimen includes other DNA sequences encoding the same CDR3. The rearrangement uses TRBV5-1 and TRBJ2-1, with TRBD2 as a possible D gene (6 bases). Trimming shortened V by 0 bases and J by 1 base, and 8 bases separated the two germline ends. There are 15 residues in the CDR3. Germline assignment: CDR1 SGHRS and CDR2 YFSETQ. The CDR3 protein is CASSLGGGSYNEQFF. CDR3 DNA sequence: TGCGCCAGCAGCTTGGGTGGGGGGTCCTACAATGAGCAGTTCTTC.

J is TRBJ2-2 and V is TRBV7-6; no clear D gene. Per the germline V gene, CDR1 is SGHVS and CDR2 is FNYEAQ. This CDR3 comprises 17 residues. The V end was cut by 1 base, the J end by 0 bases, with 12 bases between. The CDR3 nucleotides read TGTGCCAGCAGCTTAGGTGTTAGCTTCGCGAACACCGGGGAGCTGTTTTTT. Residues: CASSLGVSFANTGELFF. The variable domain in full, completed from reference TRBV7-6 and TRBJ2-2, reads GAGVSQSPRYKVTKRGQDVALRCDPISGHVSLYWYRQALGQGPEFLTYFNYEAQQDKSGLPNDRFSAERPEGSISTLTIQRTEQRDSAMYRCASSLGVSFANTGELFFGEGSRLTVL.

J is TRBJ2-5 and V is TRBV6-1; 7 nucleotides line up with TRBD2. Germline CDR1 reads MNHNS; CDR2 reads SASEGT. The V and J ends lost 2 bases and 2 bases, in that order; junction bases with no gene match: 5. There are 15 residues in the CDR3. This chain's CDR3 is CASSEFGGGQETQYF. CDR3 nucleotide sequence: TGTGCCAGCAGTGAATTTGGGGGGGGACAAGAGACCCAGTACTTC.

The chain couples TRBV6-2 or TRBV6-3 to TRBJ2-7, with 7 bases aligning to TRBD2. With V trimmed by 0 bases and J by 3 bases, 5 bases remained unmatched. Germline V gene lookup returns CDR1 MNHEY and CDR2 SVGEGT. CDR3 length: 15 amino acids. This CDR3 is CASSYSRGGVYEQYF. The CDR3 DNA is TGTGCCAGCAGTTACTCGCGCGGGGGAGTCTACGAGCAGTACTTC.

CDR3 sequence: CASSNLKGGVDSPLHF. CDR3 DNA sequence: TGTGCCAGCTCAAATCTCAAGGGAGGTGTGGATTCACCCCTCCACTTT. This sequence joins TRBV18 and TRBJ1-6; D is uncertain. CDR3 length equals 16 residues. Germline V gives CDR1 KGHSH, CDR2 LQKENI. V shed 5 bases and J shed 8 bases, with 19 bases lying between them.

V and J are TRBV9 and TRBJ1-3, with a tentative D call TRBD1 (5 bases). V gave up 3 bases and J gave up 3 bases, with 10 bases separating them. Germline V lookup: CDR1 SGDLS, CDR2 YYNGEE. The CDR3 totals 14 residues. CDR3 amino acids: CASSDGGIGNTIYF. In DNA, the CDR3 is TGTGCCAGCAGCGATGGGGGGATTGGAAACACCATATATTTT.

In its sample, this clone was seen a few times. The chain has TRBV7-6 and TRBJ2-7, with D perhaps TRBD2 (6 bases). V lost 5 bases and J 6 bases, leaving 20 bases between the germline ends. CDR1 SGHVS and CDR2 FNYEAQ come from the germline V gene. This CDR3 contains 15 residues. The CDR3 sequence is CASSPVGGPGGEQYF. The CDR3 DNA reads as TGTGCCAGCAGCCCCGTGGGGGGACCCGGGGGCGAGCAGTACTTC.

The chain carries TRBV2 and TRBJ1-5; D gene uncertain. Germline V CDR1 and CDR2: SNHLY, FYNNEI. Between the trimmed V and J ends, which lost 4 bases and 6 bases, there was a span of 16 bases. The CDR3 extends over 15 amino acids. DNA for the CDR3: TGTGCCAGCAGTGCACGGTCAGGCACTGGTCAGCCCCAGCATTTT. Protein product: CASSARSGTGQPQHF. The complete variable domain, with remaining parts taken from reference TRBV2 and TRBJ1-5, reads EPEVTQTPSHQVTQMGQEVILRCVPISNHLYFYWYRQILGQKVEFLVSFYNNEISEKSEIFDDQFSVERPDGSNFTLKIRSTKLEDSAMYFCASSARSGTGQPQHFGDGTRLSIL.

The chain carries TRBV5-1 and TRBJ2-7; D possibly corresponds to TRBD1 (6 bases). The V gene lost 2 bases and the J gene lost 5 bases, with 14 bases spanning the gap. CDR1 and CDR2 from the germline V gene are SGHRS and YFSETQ. This CDR3 is built from 14 residues. The CDR3 sequence is CASSLGQSGNEQYF. CDR3 in DNA: TGCGCCAGCAGCTTAGGACAGTCTGGGAACGAGCAGTACTTC.

This chain connects TRBV11-2 to TRBJ2-7; perhaps TRBD2 as D (6 bases). This CDR3 contains 13 residues. V gave up 0 bases and J gave up 7 bases, with 10 bases separating them. Germline CDR1 SGHAT, CDR2 FQNNGV. The CDR3 region has the DNA TGTGCCAGCAGCTTAGATCGGAGGGATGAGCAGTACTTC. This gives the protein CASSLDRRDEQYF.